This TCR beta chain was sequenced during a study of blood T cell repertoires in COVID-19. About the research overall: T cells, B-cell-depleted T cells, or PBMCs supplied cDNA or gDNA.

This clone has a handful of counts. This CDR3 has 16 amino acids. Germline lookup yields CDR1 KGHSH and CDR2 LQKENI. V lost 3 bases and J lost 3, with 12 bases in between. Using immunoSEQ multiplex PCR, the repertoire was profiled, and TCRdb retains in-frame clones only, with some absent. This sample has some 400,000 clones, with roughly 90% found just once. Material for sequencing was PBMCs or T cells enriched from blood (not recorded which). The clonotype was recovered from a woman aged 30 to 39 who had recovered from COVID-19. The chain uses TRBV18 and TRBJ2-6; D might be TRBD2 (5 bases). The DNA of the CDR3 is TGTGCCAGCTCACCTGGGGTCGGGGTTGGGGCCAACGTCCTGACTTTC. Residues: CASSPGVGVGANVLTF. Based on the CDR3 plus reference TRBV18 and TRBJ2-6, the full variable domain is NAGVMQNPRHLVRRRGQEARLRCSPMKGHSHVYWYRQLPEEGLKFMVYLQKENIIDESGMPKERFSAEFPKEGPSILRIQQVVRGDSAAYFCASSPGVGVGANVLTFGAGSRLTVL.